These T cell receptor beta chains were read from a single sample in a study of blood T cell repertoires in COVID-19. Clones were read by immunoSEQ multiplex PCR, and TCRdb kept only the in-frame ones, dropping some. The sample shows about 200,000 clones, 88% of them seen only once. Sequenced: peripheral blood. The receptor set was obtained from a young man with active or convalescent COVID-19. Each CDR3 is given with its conserved first and last residue. A D gene is named only where the DNA matches it firmly. The size of a clone is reported for some rows only, either as once, few or many, or as a class for expanded clones.

d_gene	v_gene	abundance	j_gene	CDR3nt	CDR3aa
-	TRBV3-1/TRBV3-2	-	TRBJ1-1	TGTGCCAGCAGCCCCAGCGGGAACACTGAAGCTTTCTTT	CASSPSGNTEAFF
TRBD1	TRBV5-1	-	TRBJ2-3	TGCGCCAGCAGCCCCGGACAGGGAACAGATACGCAGTATTTT	CASSPGQGTDTQYF
-	TRBV30	-	TRBJ2-2	TGTGCCTGGAATCCGGGATTGAACACCGGGGAGCTGTTTTTT	CAWNPGLNTGELFF
-	TRBV24-1	-	TRBJ1-3	TGTGCCACCAGTGTCGCCAATACGGGGGACTCTGGAAACACCATATATTTT	CATSVANTGDSGNTIYF
-	TRBV19	-	TRBJ1-2	TGTGCCAGTAGTATGAAGAGGGGGGGCTATGGCTACACCTTC	CASSMKRGGYGYTF
TRBD2	TRBV5-1	-	TRBJ2-3	TGCGCCAGCAGCAGGGCGGCTGCTGGCGGGAGTCTCACAGATACGCAGTATTTT	CASSRAAAGGSLTDTQYF
-	TRBV6-5	-	TRBJ1-5	TGTGCCAGCGCAGGGAGGGGCAATCAGCCCCAGCATTTT	CASAGRGNQPQHF
-	TRBV19	-	TRBJ2-2	TGTGCCAGTAGTATAGGGGGCTATACAGCTTCTGCCAACACCGGGGAGCTGTTTTTT	CASSIGGYTASANTGELFF
-	TRBV27	-	TRBJ2-3	TGTGCCAGCAGTCCCCCCTGGGGGCGCACAGATACGCAGTATTTT	CASSPPWGRTDTQYF
-	TRBV11-2	-	TRBJ1-6	TGTGCCAGCAGCTTAGACCGAACAATTAACTCACCCCTCCACTTT	CASSLDRTINSPLHF
TRBD2	TRBV9	-	TRBJ2-1	TGTGCCAGCAGCGTAACACTAGCGGGGCGCTATGAGCAGTTCTTC	CASSVTLAGRYEQFF
-	TRBV7-9	-	TRBJ2-7	TGTGCCAGCAGCTTAGCGGCCGCAGCGGGTTACGAGCAGTACTTC	CASSLAAAAGYEQYF
TRBD2	TRBV5-1	-	TRBJ2-1	TGCGCCAGCAGCAAAGCCGGGACTAGCGGGGGAGTGGGGAATGAGCAGTTCTTC	CASSKAGTSGGVGNEQFF
TRBD1	TRBV3-1/TRBV3-2	-	TRBJ1-2	TGTGCCAGCAGCGGAAGACAGGGGGGTAGTGGCTACACCTTC	CASSGRQGGSGYTF
TRBD1	TRBV24-1	-	TRBJ1-4	TGTGCCACCTCCAGGGGGCCAACTAATGAAAAACTGTTTTTT	CATSRGPTNEKLFF
-	TRBV6-4	few	TRBJ2-6	TGTGCCAGCAGTGACACAGGGTCTGGGGCCAACGTCCTGACTTTC	CASSDTGSGANVLTF
TRBD1	TRBV19	-	TRBJ1-3	TGTGCCAGTAGGGTGACACAGGGGATCGGTAACACCATATATTTT	CASRVTQGIGNTIYF
TRBD2	TRBV6-5	once	TRBJ2-1	TGTGCCAGCACCTCTGCTAGCGGGGGGGCCGATGAGCAGTTCTTC	CASTSASGGADEQFF
-	TRBV30	-	TRBJ1-1	TGTGCCTGGAGTGTCAGGGGCACTGAAGCTTTCTTT	CAWSVRGTEAFF
-	TRBV5-1	-	TRBJ1-3	TGCGCCAGCAGCTTGGACAGCACAGCAAACACCATATATTTT	CASSLDSTANTIYF
-	TRBV30	few	TRBJ1-5	TGTGCCTGGAGTGTAGGCGGGAACCAGCCCCAGCATTTT	CAWSVGGNQPQHF
TRBD1	TRBV7-2	-	TRBJ2-7	TGTGCCAGCAGTAACCGACAGGGGGCCTACGAGCAGTACTTC	CASSNRQGAYEQYF
-	TRBV7-2	once	TRBJ2-2	TGTGCCAGCAGATCAGAGGGGATAGCGGTTCGGGGCGGGGAGCTGTTTTTT	CASRSEGIAVRGGELFF
TRBD1	TRBV9	-	TRBJ2-5	TGTGCCAGCAGCGTAGCAGAAGACAGGGCAGGGGAGACCCAGTACTTC	CASSVAEDRAGETQYF
TRBD1	TRBV4-2	once	TRBJ1-2	TGTGCCAGCAGCCATGATGGGACAGGGGACGGCTACACCTTC	CASSHDGTGDGYTF
-	TRBV6-1	-	TRBJ1-1	TGTGCCAGCAGTGAAGCGCGGGGTCAAAGGGGAGCTGAAGCTTTCTTT	CASSEARGQRGAEAFF
-	TRBV20-1	-	TRBJ2-3	TGCAGTGCTAGTAGCGACACAGATACGCAGTATTTT	CSASSDTDTQYF
-	TRBV5-1	-	TRBJ1-4	TGCGCCAGCAGCTTGGGGACAGACGGTAATGAAAAACTGTTTTTT	CASSLGTDGNEKLFF
-	TRBV30	-	TRBJ1-4	TGTGCCTGGAAAACCCCCGGGTTGTATGAAAAACTGTTTTTT	CAWKTPGLYEKLFF
-	TRBV6-2/TRBV6-3	-	TRBJ2-3	TGTGCCAGCAGCGAGTCGAGCAGGCTCCGAGGGGATACGCAGTATTTT	CASSESSRLRGDTQYF
-	TRBV6-5	-	TRBJ2-1	TGTGCCAGCACCACTCAGGGGTACAATGAGCAGTTCTTC	CASTTQGYNEQFF
TRBD1	TRBV27	once	TRBJ1-5	TGTGCCAGCAGTCCAGACAGGGGCTATCAGCCCCAGCATTTT	CASSPDRGYQPQHF
-	TRBV15	-	TRBJ1-2	TGTGCCACCAGCAGAGATTTGGGAGTCTATGGCTACACCTTC	CATSRDLGVYGYTF
TRBD1	TRBV4-3	-	TRBJ1-1	TGCGCCAGCAGCCCGGACAGGGCGGTCACTGAAGCTTTCTTT	CASSPDRAVTEAFF
-	TRBV5-1	-	TRBJ2-1	TGCGCCAGCAGCTTGGGTGGGAGTCAGTACAATGAGCAGTTCTTC	CASSLGGSQYNEQFF
-	TRBV14	-	TRBJ2-7	TGTGCCAGCAGCCAAGACCCCGCCGGGATCGAGCAGTACTTC	CASSQDPAGIEQYF
-	TRBV5-8	-	TRBJ1-1	TGTGCCAGCAGCTTATGGGCCAACGGTGGAGGTGGGGCTTTCTTT	CASSLWANGGGGAFF
-	TRBV2	-	TRBJ1-4	TGTGCCAGCAGAGAGAGGATATTAGTTGAAAAACTGTTTTTT	CASRERILVEKLFF
-	TRBV27	once	TRBJ2-1	TGTGCCAGCAGTGAAGGAGGCGGCGGCAATGAGCAGTTCTTC	CASSEGGGGNEQFF
TRBD1	TRBV4-2	-	TRBJ1-3	TGTGCCAGCAGCCGACAACTATATGGGACAGGGGTGGACACCATATATTTT	CASSRQLYGTGVDTIYF
-	TRBV6-6	-	TRBJ2-1	TGTGCCAGCAGTGACTACGGGACAGAGCAGTTCTTC	CASSDYGTEQFF
TRBD1	TRBV28	-	TRBJ2-1	TGTGCCAGCACAGAGCGGGACAGGGCCTACAATGAGCAGTTCTTC	CASTERDRAYNEQFF
-	TRBV3-1/TRBV3-2	-	TRBJ2-1	TGTGCCAGCAGCCAAGACGTGTACAATGAGCAGTTCTTC	CASSQDVYNEQFF
-	TRBV11-2	-	TRBJ1-3	TGTGCCAGCAGCTTAACCGACATCTCTGGAAACACCATATATTTT	CASSLTDISGNTIYF
-	TRBV29-1	-	TRBJ1-1	TGCAGCGTCGTTAGACAGACCTCTAACGGTGAAGCTTTCTTT	CSVVRQTSNGEAFF
TRBD1	TRBV7-2	-	TRBJ2-7	TGTGCCAGCAGCCTACAGGGGATCAACGAGCAGTACTTC	CASSLQGINEQYF
-	TRBV11-1	-	TRBJ2-3	TGTGCCAGCGGGGGCCAGCCCACAGATACGCAGTATTTT	CASGGQPTDTQYF
TRBD2	TRBV10-3	-	TRBJ2-1	TGTGCCATCGGAGTGTATCGGGAGGGCTCCTACAATGAGCAGTTCTTC	CAIGVYREGSYNEQFF